A selection of T cell receptor beta chains follows, all from one sample in a study of blood T cells in healthy people across ages. TCRdb called the 5' RACE reads again in MiXCR, with one record for every CDR3 protein. The sample yields approximately 770,000 distinct CDR3 sequences, about three fifths seen once. The sample comprised blood. These receptors were obtained from a man in his thirties or forties in good health. CDR3s include the opening cysteine and the closing phenylalanine or tryptophan. D genes are given only for firm matches. Expanded clones are given a class, and other clones once, few, many or no size at all.

d_call,clone_size,v_call,j_call,cdr3_nt,cdr3_aa
-,-,TRBV5-5,TRBJ2-5,TGTGCCAGCAGCTTGGGAGAGAGCGTAGGTTACCAAGAGACCCAGTACTTC,CASSLGESVGYQETQYF
TRBD1,-,TRBV29-1,TRBJ1-2,TGCAGCGTTGAGACGGCGGGACAGAGAGAAGGCTACACCTTC,CSVETAGQREGYTF
TRBD1,-,TRBV20-1,TRBJ2-1,TGCAGTGCTAGAGATAGGACAGGGTTCTACAATGAGCAGTTCTTC,CSARDRTGFYNEQFF
-,-,TRBV12-3/TRBV12-4,TRBJ2-5,TGTGCCAGCAGTGGGACGGATTCGGAGCAGTACTTC,CASSGTDSEQYF
-,-,TRBV20-1,TRBJ2-3,TGCAGTGCTAGAGATCCCAGGGGTCATCAAACAGATACGCAGTATTTT,CSARDPRGHQTDTQYF
-,-,TRBV29-1,TRBJ1-1,TGCAGCGGGCGACAGAGGGGGTTGGGGAACACTGAAGCTTTCTTT,CSGRQRGLGNTEAFF
-,once,TRBV4-2,TRBJ2-7,TGTGCCAGCAGCCATGAAGGGACCAGAACTCGGGACGCCTACGAGCAGTACTTC,CASSHEGTRTRDAYEQYF
-,-,TRBV3-1,TRBJ1-3,TGTGCCAGCAGCCAAGACCTAAACACCATATATTTT,CASSQDLNTIYF
-,-,TRBV6-5,TRBJ2-1,TGTGCCAGCAGGAGAGCGACAGGCCATCACTCCTACAATGAGCAGTTCTTC,CASRRATGHHSYNEQFF
-,-,TRBV6-5,TRBJ2-3,TGTGCCAGCAGTTACTCATCGGCACGAGATACGCAGTATTTT,CASSYSSARDTQYF
-,-,TRBV6-6,TRBJ2-7,TGTGCCAGCAAGGACAGCAACTACGAGCAGTACTTC,CASKDSNYEQYF
-,-,TRBV11-2,TRBJ2-1,TGTGCCAGCAGCCCAAATGGGTATGAGCAGTTCTTC,CASSPNGYEQFF
TRBD2,-,TRBV20-1,TRBJ2-1,TGCAGTGCTTTCTTTTGGCCTAGCGGGAGTAATGAGCAGTTCTTC,CSAFFWPSGSNEQFF
TRBD2,-,TRBV15,TRBJ2-2,TGTGCCACCAGCAGACTAGCGGGAGGATCCGGGGAGCTGTTTTTT,CATSRLAGGSGELFF
TRBD2,-,TRBV9,TRBJ2-1,TGTGCCAGCAGCGGAACTAGCGGGATCTTCGATGAGCAGTTCTTC,CASSGTSGIFDEQFF
-,-,TRBV15,TRBJ2-5,TGTGCCACCAGCAGAGGTCAGAGGAACTCCTTGGAGACCCAGTACTTC,CATSRGQRNSLETQYF
TRBD1,-,TRBV20-1,TRBJ2-1,TGCAGTGCTAGGGGACAGGCTGGCCATGAGCAGTTCTTC,CSARGQAGHEQFF
-,-,TRBV7-2,TRBJ1-6,TGTGCCAGCAGCTCCGATGGAGGTCGCAGGGGCAATTCACCCCTCCACTTT,CASSSDGGRRGNSPLHF
TRBD2,-,TRBV7-8,TRBJ2-7,TGTGCCAGCAGTCATTGGGGGACTAGCGGATACGAGCAGTACTTC,CASSHWGTSGYEQYF
-,-,TRBV5-1,TRBJ2-6,TGTGCCAGCAGCTTGTTGGTAGACTCTGGGGCCAACGTCCTGACTTTC,CASSLLVDSGANVLTF